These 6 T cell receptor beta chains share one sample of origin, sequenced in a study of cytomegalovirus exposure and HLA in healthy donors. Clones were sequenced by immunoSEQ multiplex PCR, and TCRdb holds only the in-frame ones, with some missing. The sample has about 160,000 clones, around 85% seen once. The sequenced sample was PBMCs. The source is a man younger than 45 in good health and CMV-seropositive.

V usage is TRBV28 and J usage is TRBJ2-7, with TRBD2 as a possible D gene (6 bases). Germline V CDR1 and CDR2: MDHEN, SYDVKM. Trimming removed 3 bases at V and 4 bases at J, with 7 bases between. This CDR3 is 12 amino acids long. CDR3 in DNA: TGTGCCAGCAGTTTGGCGGGGTACGAGCAGTACTTC. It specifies CASSLAGYEQYF.

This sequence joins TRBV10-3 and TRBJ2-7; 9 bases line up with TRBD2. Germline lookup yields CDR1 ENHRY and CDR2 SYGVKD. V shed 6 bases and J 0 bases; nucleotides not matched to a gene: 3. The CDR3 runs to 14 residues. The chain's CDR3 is CAISPAGGSYEQYF. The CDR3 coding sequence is TGTGCCATCAGCCCAGCGGGGGGCTCCTACGAGCAGTACTTC.

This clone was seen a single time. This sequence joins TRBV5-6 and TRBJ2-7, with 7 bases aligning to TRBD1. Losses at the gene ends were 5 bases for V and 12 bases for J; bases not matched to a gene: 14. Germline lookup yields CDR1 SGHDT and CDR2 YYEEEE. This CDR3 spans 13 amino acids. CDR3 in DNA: TGTGCCAGCAGGACCGGGACAGACGAGAAGGGGTACTTC. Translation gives CASRTGTDEKGYF. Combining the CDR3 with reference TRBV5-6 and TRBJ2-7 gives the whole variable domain DAGVTQSPTHLIKTRGQQVTLRCSPKSGHDTVSWYQQALGQGPQFIFQYYEEEERQRGNFPDRFSGHQFPNYSSELNVNALLLGDSALYLCASRTGTDEKGYFGPGTRLTVT.

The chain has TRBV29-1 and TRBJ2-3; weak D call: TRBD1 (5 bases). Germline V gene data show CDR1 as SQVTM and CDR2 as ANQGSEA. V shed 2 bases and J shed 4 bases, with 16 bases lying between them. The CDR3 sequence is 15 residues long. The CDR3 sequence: CSVERGAGIADTQYF. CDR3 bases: TGCAGCGTTGAACGTGGGGCCGGTATAGCAGATACGCAGTATTTT.

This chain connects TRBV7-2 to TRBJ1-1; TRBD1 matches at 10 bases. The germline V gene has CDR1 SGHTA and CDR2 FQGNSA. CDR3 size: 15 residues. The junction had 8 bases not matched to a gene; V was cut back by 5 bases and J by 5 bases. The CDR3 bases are TGTGCCAGCAGCATCTTGACAGGGGGCTGGACTGAAGCTTTCTTT. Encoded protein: CASSILTGGWTEAFF.

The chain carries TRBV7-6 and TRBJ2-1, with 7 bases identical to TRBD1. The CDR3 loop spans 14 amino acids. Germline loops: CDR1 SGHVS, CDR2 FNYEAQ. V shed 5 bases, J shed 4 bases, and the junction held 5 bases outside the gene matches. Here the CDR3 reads CASSVDRDYNEQFF. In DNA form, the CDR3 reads TGTGCCAGCAGCGTCGACAGGGATTACAATGAGCAGTTCTTC.